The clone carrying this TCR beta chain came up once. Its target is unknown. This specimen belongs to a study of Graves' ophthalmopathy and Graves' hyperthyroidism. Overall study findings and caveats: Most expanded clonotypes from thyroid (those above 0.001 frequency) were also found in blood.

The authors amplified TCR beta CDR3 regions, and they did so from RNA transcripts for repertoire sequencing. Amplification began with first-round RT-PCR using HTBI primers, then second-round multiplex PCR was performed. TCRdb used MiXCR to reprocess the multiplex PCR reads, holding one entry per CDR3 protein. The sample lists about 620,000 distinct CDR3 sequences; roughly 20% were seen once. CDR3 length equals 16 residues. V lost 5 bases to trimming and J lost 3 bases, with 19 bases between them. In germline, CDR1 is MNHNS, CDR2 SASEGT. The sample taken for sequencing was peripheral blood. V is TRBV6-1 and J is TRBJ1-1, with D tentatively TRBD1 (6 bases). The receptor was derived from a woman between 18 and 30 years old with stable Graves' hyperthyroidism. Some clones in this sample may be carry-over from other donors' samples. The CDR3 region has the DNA TGTGCCAGCAGTAAGCCCTATACGACAGGAGACACTGAAGCTTTCTTT. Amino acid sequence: CASSKPYTTGDTEAFF.